This T cell receptor (beta chain) stems from a study of spatial heterogeneity in lung cancer. The study's findings and limits: Mutation tallies in tumors tracked expanded intratumoral alpha and beta TCR counts.

Trimming removed 7 bases from V and 7 bases from J; junction bases left unmatched: 15. The CDR3 loop spans 15 amino acids. Regarding time point: sample taken at primary tumor resection. No cell sorting; template was whole RNA from tumor, lung tissue or PBMC. Sample share makes this clonotype medium-sized (0.01 to 0.1%). As yet, its antigen is unknown. TCRdb processed the 5' RACE reads anew with MiXCR; each CDR3 protein has one entry. The sample records over 15,000 distinct CDR3 sequences, under 7.5% being singletons. The sequence derives from a female donor with early-stage non-small cell lung cancer. The chain has TRBV12-3 or TRBV12-4 and TRBJ2-7, with 8 bases lining up with TRBD2. Sample: lung tumor tissue, taken at surgery. CDR3 sequence (DNA): TGTGCCAGCACTCTTTCGGGAGGGCCGGGAAAAGAGCAGTACTTC. As protein: CASTLSGGPGKEQYF.